This entry lists 7 T cell receptor beta chains sequenced from one sample in a study of early T cells in non-severe SARS-CoV-2 infection. One entry per CDR3 protein results from TCRdb running MiXCR on the 5' RACE reads. The sample has some 66,000 distinct CDR3 sequences, around 13% seen once. Sequencing input: whole blood. Receptors were obtained from an adult who was a healthcare worker with PCR-confirmed SARS-CoV-2 infection or an uninfected control (not recorded which).

This clonotype occurred many times. V gene TRBV7-9 combines with J gene TRBJ2-3; the D gene is possibly TRBD2 (5 bases). Trimming left V 4 bases short and J 3 bases short, with 11 bases between. Looked up from germline, CDR1 is SEHNR and CDR2 is FQNEAQ (reference sequence). The CDR3 is 14 residues long. CDR3 residues: CASSSGSQTDTQYF. The CDR3 nucleotides are TGTGCCAGCAGCTCGGGGTCGCAGACAGATACGCAGTATTTT.

The CDR3 DNA follows: TGCAGTGCTAGAGAGTCGGGGCAACCGGCAGATACGCAGTATTTT. Translation gives CSARESGQPADTQYF. The gene calls are TRBV20-1 and TRBJ2-3; either TRBD1 or TRBD2 may supply D (5 bases each). Germline CDR1 DFQATT, CDR2 SNEGSKA (reference sequence). The CDR3 totals 15 residues. Between the trimmed V and J ends, which lost 0 bases and 4 bases, there was a span of 14 bases.

This clonotype turned up a few times. The V call is TRBV19, the J call TRBJ2-1; TRBD2 aligns across 9 bases. Germline CDR1 and CDR2: LNHDA and SQIVND (reference sequence). V was pared by 5 bases and J by 7 bases, with 6 bases of the junction left unmatched. This CDR3 region has 14 residues. The CDR3 coding sequence is TGTGCCAGTAGTGGGCTAGCGGGATTTAATGAGCAGTTCTTC. This sequence encodes CASSGLAGFNEQFF.

This clonotype was found many times. The chain recombines TRBV7-8 with TRBJ2-3; TRBD2 agrees at 14 bases. Looked up from germline, CDR1 is SGHVS and CDR2 is FQNEAQ. V lost 2 bases and J lost 4; bases outside the gene matches: 8. The CDR3 runs 18 residues. CDR3: CASSLMSTSGGASDTQYF. In DNA form, the CDR3 reads TGTGCCAGCAGCTTAATGTCGACTAGCGGGGGGGCTTCAGATACGCAGTATTTT.

Turning to this clonotype: A far more abundant clone sits one base away, making this likely a read error. CDR3 amino acids: CASSPSSGANVLTF. The CDR3 DNA reads TGTGCCAGCAGCCCGAGCTCTGGGGCCAACGTCCTGACTTTC. The chain combines TRBV3-1 with TRBJ2-6; no clear D. Germline-derived CDR1 and CDR2 are LGHDT and YNNKEL (reference sequence). The V end was cut by 4 bases, the J end by 0 bases, with 4 bases between. This CDR3 contains 14 residues.

This clonotype was counted many times. The V call is TRBV12-3 or TRBV12-4, the J call TRBJ1-1; D not resolved. V lost 7 bases and J 1 base, leaving 10 bases between the germline ends. The CDR3 totals 13 residues. The CDR3 loop reads CASTFSRNTEAFF. CDR3 bases: TGTGCCAGCACTTTCAGCAGGAACACTGAAGCTTTCTTT.

The V gene is TRBV14, the J gene TRBJ2-7; 8 bases align to TRBD1. Germline assignment: CDR1 SGHDN and CDR2 FVKESK. J lost 3 bases, V lost 3 bases, and 7 bases had no gene match. The CDR3 has 15 residues. The CDR3 sequence: CASSHQGASVYEQYF. For the CDR3, the DNA is TGTGCCAGCAGCCACCAGGGGGCCTCCGTCTACGAGCAGTACTTC.